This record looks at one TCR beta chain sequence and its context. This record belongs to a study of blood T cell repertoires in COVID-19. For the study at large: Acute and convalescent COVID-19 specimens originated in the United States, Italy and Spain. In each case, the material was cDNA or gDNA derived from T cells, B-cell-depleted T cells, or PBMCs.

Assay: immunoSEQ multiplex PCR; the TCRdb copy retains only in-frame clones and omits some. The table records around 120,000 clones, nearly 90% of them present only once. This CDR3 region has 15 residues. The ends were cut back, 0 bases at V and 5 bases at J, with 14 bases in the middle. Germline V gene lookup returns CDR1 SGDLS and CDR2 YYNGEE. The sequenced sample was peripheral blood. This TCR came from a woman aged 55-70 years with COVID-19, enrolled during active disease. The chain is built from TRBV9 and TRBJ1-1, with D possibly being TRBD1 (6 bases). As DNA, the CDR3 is TGTGCCAGCAGCGTAGAGATTAGGGGGGGAACTGAAGCTTTCTTT. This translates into CASSVEIRGGTEAFF. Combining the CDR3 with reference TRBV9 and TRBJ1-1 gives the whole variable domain DSGVTQTPKHLITATGQRVTLRCSPRSGDLSVYWYQQSLDQGLQFLIQYYNGEERAKGNILERFSAQQFPDLHSELNLSSLELGDSALYFCASSVEIRGGTEAFFGQGTRLTVV.